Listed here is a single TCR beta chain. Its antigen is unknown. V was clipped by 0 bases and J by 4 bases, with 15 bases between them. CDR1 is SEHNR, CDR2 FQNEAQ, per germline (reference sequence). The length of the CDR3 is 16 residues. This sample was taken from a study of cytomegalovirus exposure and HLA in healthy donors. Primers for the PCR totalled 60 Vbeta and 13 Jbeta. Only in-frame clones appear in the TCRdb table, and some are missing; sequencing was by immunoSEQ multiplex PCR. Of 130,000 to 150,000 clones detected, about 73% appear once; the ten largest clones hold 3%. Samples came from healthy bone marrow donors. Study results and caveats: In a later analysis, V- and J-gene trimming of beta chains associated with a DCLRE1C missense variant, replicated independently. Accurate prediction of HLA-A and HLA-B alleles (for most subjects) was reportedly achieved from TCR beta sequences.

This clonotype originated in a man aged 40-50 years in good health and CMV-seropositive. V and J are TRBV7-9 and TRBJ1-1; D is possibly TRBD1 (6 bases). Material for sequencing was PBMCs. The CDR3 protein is CASSLALTKGGTEAFF. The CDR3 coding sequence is TGTGCCAGCAGCTTAGCGCTGACAAAAGGGGGCACTGAAGCTTTCTTT.